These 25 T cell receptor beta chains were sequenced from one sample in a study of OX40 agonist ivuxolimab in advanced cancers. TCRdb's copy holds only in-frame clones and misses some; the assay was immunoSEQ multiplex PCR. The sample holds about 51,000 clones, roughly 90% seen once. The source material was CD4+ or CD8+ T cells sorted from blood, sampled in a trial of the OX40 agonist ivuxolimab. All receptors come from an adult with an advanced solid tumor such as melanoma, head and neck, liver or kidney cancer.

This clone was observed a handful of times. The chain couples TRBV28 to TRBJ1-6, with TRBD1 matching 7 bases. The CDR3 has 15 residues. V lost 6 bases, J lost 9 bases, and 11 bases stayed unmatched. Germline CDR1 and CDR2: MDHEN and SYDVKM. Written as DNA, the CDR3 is TGTGCCAGCAGGCCAGAGACAGGGCGAAGTTCACCCCTCCACTTT. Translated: CASRPETGRSSPLHF.

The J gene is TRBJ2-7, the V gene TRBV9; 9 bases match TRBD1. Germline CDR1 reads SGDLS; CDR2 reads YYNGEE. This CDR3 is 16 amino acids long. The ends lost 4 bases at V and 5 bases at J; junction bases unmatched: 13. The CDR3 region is CASSSSSGTGSHEQYF. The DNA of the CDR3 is TGTGCCAGCAGCAGTAGCTCCGGGACAGGGTCGCACGAGCAGTACTTC.

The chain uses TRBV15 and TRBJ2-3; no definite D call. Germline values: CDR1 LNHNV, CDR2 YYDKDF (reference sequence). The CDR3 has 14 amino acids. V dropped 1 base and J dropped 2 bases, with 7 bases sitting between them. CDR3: CATSRATHTDTQYF. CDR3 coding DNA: TGTGCCACCAGCAGAGCTACTCACACAGATACGCAGTATTTT.

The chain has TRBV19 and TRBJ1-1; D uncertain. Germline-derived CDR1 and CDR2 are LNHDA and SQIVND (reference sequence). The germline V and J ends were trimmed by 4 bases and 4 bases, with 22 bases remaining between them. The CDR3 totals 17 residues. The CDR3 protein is CASSTTLTLTTRTEAFF. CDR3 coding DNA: TGTGCCAGTAGTACAACCTTAACACTGACAACACGCACTGAAGCTTTCTTT.

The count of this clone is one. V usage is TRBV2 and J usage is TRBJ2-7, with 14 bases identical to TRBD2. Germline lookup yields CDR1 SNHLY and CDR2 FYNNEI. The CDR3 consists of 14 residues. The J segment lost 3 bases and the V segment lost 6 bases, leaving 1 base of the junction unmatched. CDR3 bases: TGTGCCAGCAGGGGGACTAGCGGGAGCTACGAGCAGTACTTC. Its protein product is CASRGTSGSYEQYF.

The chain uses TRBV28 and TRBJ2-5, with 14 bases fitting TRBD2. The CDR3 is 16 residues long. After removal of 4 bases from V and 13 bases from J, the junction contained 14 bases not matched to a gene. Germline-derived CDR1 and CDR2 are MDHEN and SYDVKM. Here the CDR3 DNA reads TGTGCCAGCAGTTCCTCTCCCGGGACTAGCGGGAGAGGTCTGTACTTC. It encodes CASSSSPGTSGRGLYF.

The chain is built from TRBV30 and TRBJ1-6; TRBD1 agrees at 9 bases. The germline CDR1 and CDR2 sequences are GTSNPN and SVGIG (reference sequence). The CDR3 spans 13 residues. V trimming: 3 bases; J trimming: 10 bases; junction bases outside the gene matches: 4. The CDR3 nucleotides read TGTGCCTGGAGAGGACAGGGGCTCTCACCCCTCCACTTT. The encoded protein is CAWRGQGLSPLHF.

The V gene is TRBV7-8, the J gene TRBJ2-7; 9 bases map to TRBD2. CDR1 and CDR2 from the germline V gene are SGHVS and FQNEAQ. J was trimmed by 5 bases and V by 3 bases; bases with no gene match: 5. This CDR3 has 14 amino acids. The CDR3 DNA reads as TGTGCCAGCAGCTTCGGCGGGGGGGACGACGAGCAGTACTTC. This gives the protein CASSFGGGDDEQYF.

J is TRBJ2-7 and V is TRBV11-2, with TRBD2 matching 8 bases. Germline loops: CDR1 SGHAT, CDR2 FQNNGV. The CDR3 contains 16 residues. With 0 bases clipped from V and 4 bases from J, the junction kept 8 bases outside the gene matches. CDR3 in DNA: TGTGCCAGCAGCTTAGAAATTAGCGGGAAATTGTACGAGCAGTACTTC. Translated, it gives CASSLEISGKLYEQYF.

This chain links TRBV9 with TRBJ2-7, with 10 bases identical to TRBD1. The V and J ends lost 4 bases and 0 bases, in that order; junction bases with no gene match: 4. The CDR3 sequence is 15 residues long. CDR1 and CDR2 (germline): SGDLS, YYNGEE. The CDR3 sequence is CASSPRQGASYEQYF. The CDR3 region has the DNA TGTGCCAGCAGCCCCCGACAGGGGGCCTCCTACGAGCAGTACTTC.

The CDR3 spells CASSLQGRPIYNEQFF. The CDR3 bases are TGTGCCAGCAGCCTTCAGGGCCGCCCGATTTACAATGAGCAGTTCTTC. The chain employs TRBV7-9 and TRBJ2-1; maybe TRBD1 (5 bases). The CDR3 totals 16 residues. CDR1 SEHNR and CDR2 FQNEAQ come from the germline V gene (reference sequence). The ends were cut back, 5 bases at V and 4 bases at J, with 18 bases in the middle. Together with reference TRBV7-9 and TRBJ2-1, the CDR3 gives the full variable domain: DTGVSQNPRHKITKRGQNVTFRCDPISEHNRLYWYRQTLGQGPEFLTYFQNEAQLEKSRLLSDRFSAERPKGSFSTLEIQRTEQGDSAMYLCASSLQGRPIYNEQFFGPGTRLTVL.

CDR3 residues: CASSPGETQYF. The DNA of the CDR3 is TGTGCCAGCAGCCCCGGGGAGACCCAGTACTTC. This chain connects TRBV6-6 to TRBJ2-5; no reliable D call. This CDR3 is built from 11 residues. Trimming took off 6 bases at V and 5 bases at J, with 7 bases between the two ends. Per germline, CDR1 MNHNY and CDR2 SVGAGI (reference sequence).

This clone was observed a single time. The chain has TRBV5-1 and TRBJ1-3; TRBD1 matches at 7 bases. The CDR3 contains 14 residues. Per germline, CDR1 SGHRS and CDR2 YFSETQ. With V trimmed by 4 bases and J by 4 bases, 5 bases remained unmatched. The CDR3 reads CASSPDRVGNTIYF. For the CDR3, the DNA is TGCGCCAGCAGCCCTGACAGGGTCGGAAACACCATATATTTT.

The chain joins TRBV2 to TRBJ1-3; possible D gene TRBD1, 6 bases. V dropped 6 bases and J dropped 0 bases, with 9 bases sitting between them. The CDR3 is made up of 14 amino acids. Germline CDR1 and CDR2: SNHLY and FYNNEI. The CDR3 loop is CASRGTISGNTIYF. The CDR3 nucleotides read TGTGCCAGCAGAGGGACAATCTCTGGAAACACCATATATTTT.

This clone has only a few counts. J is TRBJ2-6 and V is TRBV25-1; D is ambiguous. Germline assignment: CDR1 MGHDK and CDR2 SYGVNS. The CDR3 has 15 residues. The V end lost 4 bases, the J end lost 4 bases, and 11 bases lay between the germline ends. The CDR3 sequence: CASSAPAPGANVLTF. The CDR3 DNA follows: TGTGCCAGCAGTGCCCCGGCTCCGGGGGCCAACGTCCTGACTTTC.

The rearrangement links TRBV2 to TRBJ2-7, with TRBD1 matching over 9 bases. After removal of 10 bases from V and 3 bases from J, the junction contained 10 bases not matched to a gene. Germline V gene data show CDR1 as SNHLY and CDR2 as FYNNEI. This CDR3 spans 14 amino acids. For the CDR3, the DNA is TGTGCCAACAGCCGGGACAGGGACCTCTACGAGCAGTACTTC. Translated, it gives CANSRDRDLYEQYF.

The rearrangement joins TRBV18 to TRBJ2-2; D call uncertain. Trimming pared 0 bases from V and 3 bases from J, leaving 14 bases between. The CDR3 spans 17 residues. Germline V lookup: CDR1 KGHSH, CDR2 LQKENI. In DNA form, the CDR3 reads TGTGCCAGCTCACCACCGGTAGCAGGCGCGGACACCGGGGAGCTGTTTTTT. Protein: CASSPPVAGADTGELFF. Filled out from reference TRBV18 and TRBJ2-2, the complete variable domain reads NAGVMQNPRHLVRRRGQEARLRCSPMKGHSHVYWYRQLPEEGLKFMVYLQKENIIDESGMPKERFSAEFPKEGPSILRIQQVVRGDSAAYFCASSPPVAGADTGELFFGEGSRLTVL.

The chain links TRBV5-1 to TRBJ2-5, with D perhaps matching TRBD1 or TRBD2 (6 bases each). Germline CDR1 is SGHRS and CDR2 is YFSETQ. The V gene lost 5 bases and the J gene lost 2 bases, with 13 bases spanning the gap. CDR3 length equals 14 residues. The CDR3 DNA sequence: TGCGCCAGCAGAACAGGGCGGGGACAAGAGACCCAGTACTTC. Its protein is CASRTGRGQETQYF. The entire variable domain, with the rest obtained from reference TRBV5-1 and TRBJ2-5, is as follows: KAGVTQTPRYLIKTRGQQVTLSCSPISGHRSVSWYQQTPGQGLQFLFEYFSETQRNKGNFPGRFSGRQFSNSRSEMNVSTLELGDSALYLCASRTGRGQETQYFGPGTRLLVL.

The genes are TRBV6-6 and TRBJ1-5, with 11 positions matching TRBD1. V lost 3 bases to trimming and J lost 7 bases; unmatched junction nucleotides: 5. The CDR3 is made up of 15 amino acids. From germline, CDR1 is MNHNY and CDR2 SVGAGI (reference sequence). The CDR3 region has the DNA TGTGCCAGCAGTTATGGACAGGGGGCTTTCCAGCCCCAGCATTTT. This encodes CASSYGQGAFQPQHF.

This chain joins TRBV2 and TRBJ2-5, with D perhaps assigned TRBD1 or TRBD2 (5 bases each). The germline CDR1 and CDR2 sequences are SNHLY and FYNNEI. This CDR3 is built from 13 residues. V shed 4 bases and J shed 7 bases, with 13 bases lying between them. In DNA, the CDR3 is TGTGCCAGCAGTGGGGGACCCCTCGGGACCCAGTACTTC. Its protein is CASSGGPLGTQYF.

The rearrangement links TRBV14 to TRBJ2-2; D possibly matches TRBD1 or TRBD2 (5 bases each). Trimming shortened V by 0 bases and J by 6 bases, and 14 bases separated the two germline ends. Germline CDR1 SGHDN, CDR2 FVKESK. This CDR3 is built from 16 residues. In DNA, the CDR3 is TGTGCCAGCAGCCAAGATCACGGGGCAGGGTCCGGGGAGCTGTTTTTT. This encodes CASSQDHGAGSGELFF.

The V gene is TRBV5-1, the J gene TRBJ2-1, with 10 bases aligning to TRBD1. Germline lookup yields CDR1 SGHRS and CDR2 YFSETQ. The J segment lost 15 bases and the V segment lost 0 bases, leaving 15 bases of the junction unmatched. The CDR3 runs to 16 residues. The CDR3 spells CASSLAAGGTGDGWFF. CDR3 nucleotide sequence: TGCGCCAGCAGCTTGGCCGCAGGAGGGACAGGGGACGGTTGGTTCTTC. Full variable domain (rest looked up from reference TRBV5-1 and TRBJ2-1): KAGVTQTPRYLIKTRGQQVTLSCSPISGHRSVSWYQQTPGQGLQFLFEYFSETQRNKGNFPGRFSGRQFSNSRSEMNVSTLELGDSALYLCASSLAAGGTGDGWFFGPGTRLTVL.

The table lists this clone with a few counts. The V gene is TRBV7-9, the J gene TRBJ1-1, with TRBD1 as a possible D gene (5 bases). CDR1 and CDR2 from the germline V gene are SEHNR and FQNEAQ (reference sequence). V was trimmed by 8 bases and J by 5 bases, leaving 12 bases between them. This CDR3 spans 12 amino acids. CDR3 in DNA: TGTGCCAGCGGCAAGGGGCGAACTGAAGCTTTCTTT. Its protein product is CASGKGRTEAFF.

CDR3 coding DNA: TGTGCCAGCAGCTTGGACAGGGGGCGAGAAAAACTGTTTTTT. Its protein is CASSLDRGREKLFF. The chain carries TRBV5-4 and TRBJ1-4; 9 bases align to TRBD1. This CDR3 has 14 amino acids. CDR1 and CDR2 (germline): SGHNT, YYREEE (reference sequence). The J segment lost 8 bases and the V segment lost 0 bases, leaving 2 bases of the junction unmatched.

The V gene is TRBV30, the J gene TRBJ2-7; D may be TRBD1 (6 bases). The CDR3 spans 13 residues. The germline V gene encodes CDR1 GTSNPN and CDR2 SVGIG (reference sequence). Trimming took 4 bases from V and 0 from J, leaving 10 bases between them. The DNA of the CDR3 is TGTGCCTGGACAGGGGCCGCCTCCTACGAGCAGTACTTC. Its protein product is CAWTGAASYEQYF.